This T cell receptor beta chain was recovered during a study of cytomegalovirus exposure and HLA in healthy donors. The study, taken as a whole, reports: Later on, an analysis tied approximately 15,000 TCR beta sequences to HLA alleles at 0.05 false discovery rate.

The PCR made use of 60 Vbeta and 13 Jbeta primers. The assay was immunoSEQ multiplex PCR, and TCRdb's table has in-frame clones only and misses some. In the table there are 85,000 to 130,000 clones, about 80% of which are singletons. As for this clone: Its antigen is undetermined.

Germline assignment: CDR1 KGHSH and CDR2 LQKENI. The CDR3 is 17 residues long. Between the trimmed V and J ends, which lost 2 bases and 0 bases, there was a span of 14 bases. The gene calls are TRBV18 and TRBJ1-5, with D perhaps matching TRBD1 (5 bases). This clonotype was sampled from a man aged 55 to 70 in good health and CMV-seropositive. Sequencing was carried out using PBMCs. The CDR3 bases are TGTGCCAGCTCACCAGGGGCTGGGCTATATAGCAATCAGCCCCAGCATTTT. Translating gives CASSPGAGLYSNQPQHF.